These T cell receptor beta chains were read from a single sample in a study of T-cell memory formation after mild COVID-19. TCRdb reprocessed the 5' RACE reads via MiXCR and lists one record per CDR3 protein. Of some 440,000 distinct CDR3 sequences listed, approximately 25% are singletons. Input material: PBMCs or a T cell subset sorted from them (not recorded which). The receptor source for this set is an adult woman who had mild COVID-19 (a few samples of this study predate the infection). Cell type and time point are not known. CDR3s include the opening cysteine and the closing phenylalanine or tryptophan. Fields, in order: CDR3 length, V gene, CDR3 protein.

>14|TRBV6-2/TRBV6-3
CASNEGFAKNIQYF
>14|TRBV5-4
CASMNLGHSSEQYF
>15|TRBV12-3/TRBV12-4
CASSLAGPLVHEQYF
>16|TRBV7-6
CASSLVSGEYTGELFF
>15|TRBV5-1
CASSLTGRDNEKLFF
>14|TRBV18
CASSLSFGGPVAFF
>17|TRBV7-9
CASSLGAGAEAKNIQYF
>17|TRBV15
CATSRDPRGLGTGELFF
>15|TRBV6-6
CASRGDGTNTGELFF
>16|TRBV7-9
CASSPTMGQDNYGYTF
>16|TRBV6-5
CASSWSQTGSTGELFF
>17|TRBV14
CASSPRDRGVSGNTIYF
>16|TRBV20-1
CSALNPLQGGDTEAFF
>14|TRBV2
CASIPSGVTYEQYF
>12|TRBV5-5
CASSFRVGEQFF
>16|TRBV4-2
CASSQSVNSYSYEQYF
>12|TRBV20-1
CSAREPLGIQYF
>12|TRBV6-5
CASSQSGTEAFF
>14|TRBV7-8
CASSPRTIRDGYTF
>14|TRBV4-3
CASSQRAGDDTQYF
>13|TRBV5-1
CASSPVTKDEQFF
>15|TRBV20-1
CSATTGAVVNTEAFF
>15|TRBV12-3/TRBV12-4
CASSLSRSDRYGYTF
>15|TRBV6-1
CASSNRRATGQPQHF
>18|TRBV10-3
CAISVRTSGGPGTDTQYF
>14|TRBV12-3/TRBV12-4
CASSLQGGYSPLHF
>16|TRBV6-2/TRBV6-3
CASSPTDIQRQETQYF
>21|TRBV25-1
CASSEWGVAGVYLGAYNEQFF
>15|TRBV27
CASSPGQLSNQPQHF
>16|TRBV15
CATSVRDRDYNSPLHF
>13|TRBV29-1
CSVGGTGSYEQYF
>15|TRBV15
CATSRGGVGSYEQYF
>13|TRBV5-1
CASSLEGMETQYF
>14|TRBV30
CAWSVGSLRETQYF
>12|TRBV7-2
CASSLVGTEQYF
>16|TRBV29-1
CSVSGTGDRMAYEQYF
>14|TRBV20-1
CSARVPGEGIEAFF
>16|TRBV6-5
CASKQGVWGVTNEQYF
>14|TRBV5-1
CASSFEGQGYEQYF
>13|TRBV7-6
CASGGPKRYEQYF
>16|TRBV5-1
CASSSHIGQGVHEQFF
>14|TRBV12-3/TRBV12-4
CASSYGTSTDTQYF
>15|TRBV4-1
CASSQGDRRDYEQYF
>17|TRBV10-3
CAISGSQRSKGTDTQYF
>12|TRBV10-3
CAISESWDTQYF
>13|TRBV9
CASSPTEVLEAFF
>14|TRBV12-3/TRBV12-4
CASEGAGGQYEQFF
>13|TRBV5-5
CASSYPGNNEQFF
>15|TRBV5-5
CASSRFDRDSNEQFF
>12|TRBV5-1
CASSYSEDTQYF
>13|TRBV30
CAWSGGSTGELFF
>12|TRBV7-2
CASSSINGGQYF
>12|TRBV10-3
CATNRDRDEQYF
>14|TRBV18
CASSLVGAYQPQHF
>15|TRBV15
CATSDPGPRSYGYTF
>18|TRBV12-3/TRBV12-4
CASSPRSGTSGSGNEQFF
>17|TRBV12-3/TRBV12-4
CASSLGLARKGTDTQYF
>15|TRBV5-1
CASSLEGWGHQPQHF
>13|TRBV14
CASSQTRAWGYTF
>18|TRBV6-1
CASSSRLAGGPNTGELFF